These 28 T cell receptor beta chains were all obtained from the same sample, sequenced in a study of shared clonotypes between healthy human individuals. Clones were sequenced by immunoSEQ multiplex PCR, and TCRdb holds only the in-frame ones, with some missing. This table has 330,000 or so clones, about 70% appearing once. Sequencing input: memory CD4+ T cells sorted from blood. Subset noted: CD45RA-negative fraction. The receptors shown here come from a man aged 25-45 years in good health.

The chain recombines TRBV5-5 with TRBJ2-3; TRBD2 agrees at 9 bases. The CDR3 is 16 amino acids. Germline V lookup: CDR1 SGHKS, CDR2 YYEKEE (reference sequence). Trimming cost V 4 bases and J 1 base; bases outside gene matches: 7. CDR3 DNA: TGTGCCAGCAGCATACGACTAGCGGTACGCACAGATACGCAGTATTTT. Translated, it gives CASSIRLAVRTDTQYF.

CDR3 nucleotides: TGTGCCAGTAAAGTCGGGACCATCTCCTACAATGAGCAGTTCTTC. This gives the protein CASKVGTISYNEQFF. The chain employs TRBV19 and TRBJ2-1; either TRBD1 or TRBD2 may fit D (5 bases each). This CDR3 has 15 residues. Deletions cut 7 bases from V and 0 bases from J, with 13 bases between. The germline V gene has CDR1 LNHDA and CDR2 SQIVND (reference sequence).

The chain links TRBV15 to TRBJ2-1, with 10 bases identical to TRBD2. CDR3 length: 15 amino acids. The V and J ends lost 3 bases and 8 bases, in that order; junction bases with no gene match: 7. Germline lookup yields CDR1 LNHNV and CDR2 YYDKDF (reference sequence). CDR3 sequence (DNA): TGTGCCACCAGCAGTCCTAGCGGGAGTCGAGATGAGCAGTTCTTC. Translated, it gives CATSSPSGSRDEQFF.

The sample holds a few counts of this clone. This chain connects TRBV5-1 to TRBJ2-3, with 7 bases aligning to TRBD1. The CDR3 loop spans 15 amino acids. CDR1 is SGHRS and CDR2 is YFSETQ in the germline V gene. With V trimmed by 5 bases and J by 0 bases, 6 bases remained unmatched. As DNA, the CDR3 is TGCGCCAGCAGTTCAGGGGGTCATAGCACAGATACGCAGTATTTT. The encoded protein is CASSSGGHSTDTQYF. The whole variable domain, remainder taken from reference TRBV5-1 and TRBJ2-3, is KAGVTQTPRYLIKTRGQQVTLSCSPISGHRSVSWYQQTPGQGLQFLFEYFSETQRNKGNFPGRFSGRQFSNSRSEMNVSTLELGDSALYLCASSSGGHSTDTQYFGPGTRLTVL.

This clone was detected a few times. This chain connects TRBV6-1 to TRBJ2-7; possibly TRBD2 for D (5 bases). Looked up from germline, CDR1 is MNHNS and CDR2 is SASEGT. This CDR3 contains 14 residues. Trimming took off 2 bases at V and 6 bases at J, with 14 bases between the two ends. The CDR3 DNA follows: TGTGCCAGCAGTGAACGAATCCGGGGTGGCGAGCAGTACTTC. Translated: CASSERIRGGEQYF.

Many counts were recorded for this clone. The chain combines TRBV30 with TRBJ1-1, with no clear D. CDR1 GTSNPN and CDR2 SVGIG come from the germline V gene (reference sequence). V was shortened by 0 bases and J by 1 base, with 3 bases between the two germline ends. The CDR3 spans 12 residues. The CDR3 region is CAWSVKNTEAFF. CDR3 in DNA: TGTGCCTGGAGTGTTAAGAACACTGAAGCTTTCTTT.

V and J are TRBV10-3 and TRBJ2-3, with no clear D. Trimming left V 2 bases short and J 2 bases short, with 8 bases between. The length of the CDR3 is 14 residues. CDR1 is ENHRY, CDR2 SYGVKD, per germline. The CDR3 spells CAISEVTYTDTQYF. CDR3 nucleotides: TGTGCCATCAGTGAGGTTACGTACACAGATACGCAGTATTTT.

The V gene is TRBV9, the J gene TRBJ2-1, with a possible D match to TRBD1 (6 bases). V lost 1 base, J lost 3 bases, and 11 bases lay in between. Looked up from germline, CDR1 is SGDLS and CDR2 is YYNGEE. The CDR3 loop spans 15 amino acids. DNA for the CDR3: TGTGCCAGCAGCGTAAGGGACACTGACTACAATGAGCAGTTCTTC. It encodes CASSVRDTDYNEQFF.

The J gene is TRBJ2-2, the V gene TRBV15; D is possibly TRBD2 (6 bases). The ends were cut back, 1 base at V and 3 bases at J, with 18 bases in the middle. The CDR3 is made up of 18 amino acids. Germline loops: CDR1 LNHNV, CDR2 YYDKDF (reference sequence). CDR3 DNA: TGTGCCACCAGCAGAGGGGTTTGGGCGGAGGGACACACCGGGGAGCTGTTTTTT. Translating it yields CATSRGVWAEGHTGELFF. Full variable domain (rest looked up from reference TRBV15 and TRBJ2-2): DAMVIQNPRYQVTQFGKPVTLSCSQTLNHNVMYWYQQKSSQAPKLLFHYYDKDFNNEADTPDNFQSRRPNTSFCFLDIRSPGLGDTAMYLCATSRGVWAEGHTGELFFGEGSRLTVL.

This chain joins TRBV6-5 and TRBJ1-1; no clear D gene. Germline V gene data show CDR1 as MNHEY and CDR2 as SVGAGI. The length of the CDR3 is 15 residues. V lost 6 bases and J 1 base, leaving 15 bases between the germline ends. The CDR3 spells CASRPSRTQNTEAFF. Here the CDR3 DNA reads TGTGCCAGCAGACCCTCGAGGACCCAGAACACTGAAGCTTTCTTT.

The rearrangement links TRBV28 to TRBJ2-1; the D gene is possibly TRBD2 (5 bases). The V and J ends lost 5 bases and 3 bases respectively, with 8 bases between them. This CDR3 has 13 amino acids. The germline V gene encodes CDR1 MDHEN and CDR2 SYDVKM. CDR3 loop: CASSPDYYNEQFF. CDR3 nucleotide sequence: TGTGCCAGCAGTCCTGACTACTACAATGAGCAGTTCTTC.

The chain carries TRBV2 and TRBJ2-2; the match to TRBD1 covers 7 bases. J gave up 2 bases and V 6 bases, and 6 bases lay outside the gene matches. The CDR3 consists of 15 residues. Germline loops: CDR1 SNHLY, CDR2 FYNNEI. The CDR3 DNA follows: TGTGCCAGCAGGGGGACAGTTAGAAACACCGGGGAGCTGTTTTTT. The encoded protein is CASRGTVRNTGELFF.

The chain is built from TRBV27 and TRBJ2-1, with TRBD2 identical over 9 bases. The CDR3 covers 17 residues. The germline V gene encodes CDR1 MNHEY and CDR2 SMNVEV (reference sequence). V shed 0 bases, J shed 3 bases, and the junction held 6 bases outside the gene matches. The chain's CDR3 is CASSLSSGRLLYNEQFF. CDR3 DNA: TGTGCCAGCAGTTTATCTAGCGGGAGACTTCTCTACAATGAGCAGTTCTTC.

The chain is built from TRBV19 and TRBJ2-1, with D possibly matching TRBD2 (7 bases). Germline lookup yields CDR1 LNHDA and CDR2 SQIVND (reference sequence). V lost 5 bases and J 7 bases, leaving 24 bases between the germline ends. The CDR3 has 17 residues. In DNA, the CDR3 is TGTGCCAGTAGTTCCCGGGGGCTAGCGGCTCCTGAGAATGAGCAGTTCTTC. It is translated as CASSSRGLAAPENEQFF.

The chain employs TRBV28 and TRBJ2-7, with TRBD2 matching 9 bases. This CDR3 region has 16 residues. The germline gives CDR1 MDHEN, CDR2 SYDVKM. The trim removed 7 bases at V and 6 bases at J, leaving 16 bases unmatched. The CDR3 sequence: CASTHPRSGRAREQYF. The DNA for the CDR3 is TGTGCCAGCACCCACCCCCGTAGCGGGAGAGCGCGCGAGCAGTACTTC.

CDR3 sequence (DNA): TGTGCCAGCAGGCAGGGGGGAAGGTCCTACGAGCAGTACTTC. Translated: CASRQGGRSYEQYF. The rearrangement uses TRBV6-1 and TRBJ2-7; TRBD1 might be the D (7 bases). This CDR3 has 14 residues. V lost 6 bases, J lost 1 base, and 13 bases lay in between. The germline gives CDR1 MNHNS, CDR2 SASEGT.

The V call is TRBV2, the J call TRBJ2-7, with D perhaps matching TRBD2 (5 bases). The V gene lost 3 bases and the J gene lost 3 bases, with 9 bases spanning the gap. This CDR3 comprises 13 residues. The germline V gene encodes CDR1 SNHLY and CDR2 FYNNEI. CDR3 sequence: CASSDGGLYEQYF. CDR3 in DNA: TGTGCCAGCAGTGACGGCGGACTCTACGAGCAGTACTTC.

The J gene is TRBJ1-5, the V gene TRBV19, with unresolved D. From germline, CDR1 is LNHDA and CDR2 SQIVND (reference sequence). The length of the CDR3 is 14 residues. Trimming took off 3 bases at V and 0 bases at J, with 6 bases between the two ends. In DNA, the CDR3 is TGTGCCAGTAGTATGAAATTTAGCAATCAGCCCCAGCATTTT. It specifies CASSMKFSNQPQHF.

The chain couples TRBV10-3 to TRBJ2-7; 9 nucleotides line up with TRBD1. Germline V gene lookup returns CDR1 ENHRY and CDR2 SYGVKD. The length of the CDR3 is 13 residues. Trimming cost V 11 bases and J 6 bases; bases outside gene matches: 11. In DNA form, the CDR3 reads TGTGCCGCGAGGAGGGACAGGGAGTCCGAGCAGTACTTC. Protein: CAARRDRESEQYF.

The CDR3 DNA reads TGTGCCAGCAGCTCGGGACAGAATTTTGAAGAGACCCAGTACTTC. Its translation is CASSSGQNFEETQYF. The chain carries TRBV11-2 and TRBJ2-5, with 7 bases matching TRBD1. The germline gives CDR1 SGHAT, CDR2 FQNNGV. CDR3 length: 15 amino acids. V shed 4 bases and J 3 bases; nucleotides not matched to a gene: 8.

This rearrangement joins TRBV18 to TRBJ2-7, with D possibly matching TRBD1 (6 bases). V was clipped by 5 bases and J by 2 bases, with 10 bases between them. This CDR3 comprises 13 residues. The germline V gene has CDR1 KGHSH and CDR2 LQKENI. CDR3 DNA sequence: TGTGCCAGCTCAGGGGGCAGGGCCTACGAGCAGTACTTC. It codes for CASSGGRAYEQYF.

This chain links TRBV30 with TRBJ2-2; the D is unclear. Trimming pared 1 base from V and 7 bases from J, leaving 10 bases between. The CDR3 is 13 amino acids. Germline V CDR1 and CDR2: GTSNPN, SVGIG (reference sequence). The chain's CDR3 is CAWSARRSGELFF. CDR3 in DNA: TGTGCCTGGAGTGCCCGAAGGAGCGGGGAGCTGTTTTTT.

The chain carries TRBV5-1 and TRBJ2-7; D uncertain. Trimming stripped 5 bases from V and 6 bases from J, with 15 bases between. The CDR3 covers 13 residues. Germline CDR1 and CDR2: SGHRS and YFSETQ. CDR3 in amino acids: CASRPLVVGEQYF. CDR3 sequence (DNA): TGCGCCAGCAGGCCCCTCGTGGTTGGCGAGCAGTACTTC. Full variable domain (rest looked up from reference TRBV5-1 and TRBJ2-7): KAGVTQTPRYLIKTRGQQVTLSCSPISGHRSVSWYQQTPGQGLQFLFEYFSETQRNKGNFPGRFSGRQFSNSRSEMNVSTLELGDSALYLCASRPLVVGEQYFGPGTRLTVT.

The CDR3 reads CASSARIPSEQYF. In DNA, the CDR3 is TGCGCCAGCAGCGCTCGTATCCCAAGCGAGCAGTACTTC. J is TRBJ2-7 and V is TRBV5-1; D remains ambiguous. The CDR3 loop spans 13 amino acids. The germline V gene encodes CDR1 SGHRS and CDR2 YFSETQ. Deletions cut 4 bases from V and 6 bases from J, with 14 bases between.

As DNA, the CDR3 is TGTGCCAGCCGCAGGGGGCTGAGCACAGATACGCAGTATTTT. It yields the protein CASRRGLSTDTQYF. The chain is built from TRBV5-6 and TRBJ2-3; TRBD1 aligns across 8 bases. With V trimmed by 7 bases and J by 0 bases, 4 bases remained unmatched. Germline V gene data show CDR1 as SGHDT and CDR2 as YYEEEE. The CDR3 covers 14 residues.

Ten or more counts support this clone. This chain joins TRBV29-1 and TRBJ2-1; 11 bases line up with TRBD2. V lost 6 bases and J lost 16; bases outside the gene matches: 5. This CDR3 is built from 10 residues. The germline V gene has CDR1 SQVTM and CDR2 ANQGSEA. The DNA of the CDR3 is TGCAGCGTGGAACTAGCGGGAGTTTTCTTC. Translation gives CSVELAGVFF.

The rearrangement joins TRBV7-8 to TRBJ1-1, with D possibly TRBD1 on 5 matching bases. V was cut by 2 bases and J by 0 bases, with 10 bases left in between. This CDR3 region has 15 residues. The V gene's germline CDR1 is SGHVS and CDR2 FQNEAQ. Written as DNA, the CDR3 is TGTGCCAGCAGCTTATCTCGGGGGTTGAACACTGAAGCTTTCTTT. Translation: CASSLSRGLNTEAFF.

The chain combines TRBV11-2 with TRBJ1-2, with no clear D. In germline, CDR1 is SGHAT, CDR2 FQNNGV. The CDR3 sequence is 15 residues long. Trimming removed 0 bases from V and 3 bases from J, with 11 bases in between. The CDR3 spells CASSLDRVAHYGYTF. CDR3 bases: TGTGCCAGCAGCTTAGACCGGGTAGCCCACTATGGCTACACCTTC.